This is a list of T cell receptor beta chains from one sample in a study of T-cell reconstitution after alpha-beta-depleted transplantation in children. In TCRdb, the PCR reads were re-called with MiXCR into one record per CDR3 protein. The table lists a few hundred thousand distinct CDR3 sequences, about a quarter of them singletons. Here the sequenced sample was PBMCs, mostly from graft donor cells, taken 180 days after TCRalphabeta/CD19-depleted stem cell transplant. The receptors come from a male patient aged 10-17 years who had a stem cell transplant for acute lymphoblastic leukemia, so the T cells may come from the graft donor. CDR3s include the opening cysteine and the closing phenylalanine or tryptophan. Each record gives: V gene, J gene, D gene, clone size, CDR3 protein. D genes are given only for firm matches. Where a row states a size, it is once, few, many or the class of an expanded clone; other rows omit it.

TRBV5-1	TRBJ2-1	TRBD2	many	CASSFGGAGDNEQFF
TRBV4-1	TRBJ2-1	TRBD2	many	CASSEVWREPYNEQFF
TRBV5-1	TRBJ1-5	.	many	CASSLGTDQPQHF
TRBV11-2	TRBJ2-2	TRBD2	few	CASSSLRLAGGNTGELFF
TRBV11-2	TRBJ2-7	.	.	CASSLPSLYEQYF
TRBV4-1	TRBJ1-2	.	few	CASSQVTAYGYTF
TRBV5-6	TRBJ2-1	.	.	CASSLGSGGDEQFF
TRBV7-8	TRBJ2-7	TRBD1	.	CASSLGGTGVQYF
TRBV12-3/TRBV12-4	TRBJ1-6	TRBD1	.	CASSFRDRLNSPLHF
TRBV5-1	TRBJ2-1	TRBD1	.	CASSLAGGLEQFF
TRBV20-1	TRBJ2-1	TRBD2	many	CSASPRGLRSNEQFF
TRBV4-1	TRBJ1-3	.	.	CASSQRQLSGNTIYF
TRBV7-2	TRBJ2-7	TRBD1	few	CASSLVARTGSYF
TRBV6-1	TRBJ2-2	TRBD1	.	CASSRDRGLVGELFF
TRBV7-6	TRBJ1-4	TRBD1	once	CASTQGGANEKLFF
TRBV9	TRBJ2-7	TRBD2	few	CASSVDSGYAYEQYF
TRBV15	TRBJ2-7	TRBD2	few	CATSRDGERELYEQYF
TRBV5-1	TRBJ2-1	.	.	CASSRMRGLHNEQFF
TRBV4-1	TRBJ2-7	.	.	CASSPQGSGGKLYEQYF
TRBV9	TRBJ2-2	.	.	CASSVGQVPNTGELFF
TRBV5-1	TRBJ1-4	.	.	CASSWGAGSSYEKLFF
TRBV7-7	TRBJ2-7	.	few	CASSLGATPAYEQYF
TRBV11-1	TRBJ2-1	TRBD2	.	CASSSLPLAGALYNEQFF
TRBV24-1	TRBJ1-1	.	.	CATSPGNTEAFF
TRBV7-3	TRBJ2-3	TRBD1	.	CASSFVGGPTGVGTDTQYF
TRBV9	TRBJ1-5	TRBD1	many	CASSVGTGNQPQHF
TRBV7-2	TRBJ1-5	TRBD1	.	CASSLQGQGAQPQHF
TRBV12-3/TRBV12-4	TRBJ1-5	TRBD1	.	CASSYRGTGQPQHF
TRBV12-3/TRBV12-4	TRBJ2-5	.	few	CASQDRVETQYF
TRBV7-8	TRBJ2-4	.	.	CASSFVWRYREGNIQYF
TRBV5-1	TRBJ1-1	TRBD1	few	CASSSMGQGRTEAFF
TRBV5-1	TRBJ1-1	.	.	CASSLEWNTEAFF
TRBV20-1	TRBJ1-6	TRBD1	.	CSARLTGSSYNSPLHF
TRBV6-1	TRBJ2-4	.	few	CASAPRGDKNIQYF
TRBV3-1	TRBJ2-1	.	many	CASGRGEQFF
TRBV20-1	TRBJ2-7	TRBD2	.	CSARGASGTSGGYEQYF
TRBV9	TRBJ1-1	.	few	CASSVDGMNTEAFF
TRBV19	TRBJ2-7	.	.	CASKRQYSYEQYF
TRBV29-1	TRBJ2-7	.	.	CSVLGDSYEQYF
TRBV27	TRBJ2-7	.	.	CASSPIMSSYEQYF
TRBV9	TRBJ2-7	.	many	CASSVGSGSYEQYF
TRBV7-9	TRBJ2-4	TRBD2	few	CASRAAGGDEYF
TRBV5-1	TRBJ2-1	.	few	CASSFNRAYNEQFF
TRBV30	TRBJ1-5	.	.	CAWSPSRFFNQPQHF
TRBV7-3	TRBJ2-7	TRBD2	few	CASSLMFRGTSGIWAFYEQYF
TRBV14	TRBJ1-6	.	once	CASSQTHNSPLHF
TRBV28	TRBJ1-5	TRBD1	.	CASIAGTGDGNQPQHF
TRBV7-2	TRBJ1-5	.	.	CASSFTGTTAPGAPQHF
TRBV9	TRBJ1-1	.	.	CASSGGLGQMNTEAFF
TRBV11-2	TRBJ2-7	TRBD2	.	CASSAITGLAPHEQYF
TRBV4-1	TRBJ2-5	.	few	CASSQSQGIRRETQYF
TRBV5-1	TRBJ2-2	.	many	CASRWDGTGELFF
TRBV18	TRBJ2-1	.	few	CASSPHRDINEQFF